Following are 21 T cell receptor beta chains from one sample sequenced in a study of T cell responses to AZD1222 COVID-19 vaccine. TCRdb's table, derived via immunoSEQ multiplex PCR, lists solely in-frame clones and lacks some. Among under 150,000 clones, around nine tenths were seen once, and the ten largest hold 8.4%. The material was peripheral blood, obtained on day 0 of AZD1222 vaccination. These receptors were obtained from an adult in good health.

V usage is TRBV9 and J usage is TRBJ1-4; no firm D call. This CDR3 is 13 amino acids long. V dropped 3 bases and J dropped 4 bases, with 7 bases sitting between them. The V gene's germline CDR1 is SGDLS and CDR2 YYNGEE. CDR3 sequence (DNA): TGTGCCAGCAGCGATGTGAATAATGAAAAACTGTTTTTT. Amino acids: CASSDVNNEKLFF.

This clone was seen only once. The chain carries TRBV10-3 and TRBJ2-1; 11 positions match TRBD2. The CDR3 runs 14 residues. After removal of 7 bases from V and 5 bases from J, the junction contained 4 bases not matched to a gene. Germline loops: CDR1 ENHRY, CDR2 SYGVKD. The DNA of the CDR3 is TGTGCCATCAAAGAACTAGCGGGAGACAATGAGCAGTTCTTC. The encoded protein is CAIKELAGDNEQFF.

The chain recombines TRBV6-5 with TRBJ1-2; the D is unclear. Trimming took 0 bases from V and 2 from J, leaving 7 bases between them. CDR3 length: 14 residues. In germline, CDR1 is MNHEY, CDR2 SVGAGI. CDR3 loop: CASSYSLANYGYTF. The CDR3 DNA is TGTGCCAGCAGTTACTCTTTAGCAAACTATGGCTACACCTTC.

The chain carries TRBV28 and TRBJ1-1; D is perhaps TRBD1 (5 bases). The CDR3 is made up of 13 amino acids. The V end was cut by 4 bases, the J end by 1 base, with 7 bases between. Germline V lookup: CDR1 MDHEN, CDR2 SYDVKM. The CDR3 sequence is CASSSRGNTEAFF. CDR3 DNA: TGTGCCAGCAGTTCAAGGGGGAACACTGAAGCTTTCTTT.

V usage is TRBV6-5 and J usage is TRBJ2-1; D uncertain. Germline CDR1 MNHEY, CDR2 SVGAGI. The CDR3 sequence is 14 residues long. Deletions cut 8 bases from V and 0 bases from J, with 11 bases between. The CDR3 DNA follows: TGTGCCAGCTTGTCCCTGAGCTCCTACAATGAGCAGTTCTTC. Protein sequence: CASLSLSSYNEQFF.

The V and J genes are TRBV5-1 and TRBJ2-1; D might be TRBD1 or TRBD2, each matching 5 bases. The CDR3 contains 16 residues. V lost 8 bases to trimming and J lost 4 bases, with 22 bases between them. Germline values: CDR1 SGHRS, CDR2 YFSETQ. CDR3 bases: TGCGCCAGTACCCGCACCGGGACGGTGGTATACAATGAGCAGTTCTTC. Its translation is CASTRTGTVVYNEQFF.

This clone showed up just a few times. The V call is TRBV15, the J call TRBJ1-5, with D perhaps TRBD1 (5 bases). CDR1 is LNHNV and CDR2 is YYDKDF in the germline V gene (reference sequence). V gave up 5 bases and J gave up 2 bases, with 19 bases separating them. This CDR3 has 17 residues. This CDR3 is CATSPVGLGGGNQPQHF. In DNA, the CDR3 is TGTGCCACCAGCCCTGTGGGCCTTGGGGGGGGCAATCAGCCCCAGCATTTT.

The chain employs TRBV18 and TRBJ1-3; D remains ambiguous. The length of the CDR3 is 17 residues. Per germline, CDR1 KGHSH and CDR2 LQKENI. The ends were cut back, 2 bases at V and 1 base at J, with 15 bases in the middle. CDR3 loop: CASSPVAISPSGNTIYF. Here the CDR3 DNA reads TGTGCCAGCTCACCAGTCGCGATCAGCCCATCTGGAAACACCATATATTTT.

This clone was observed once. This chain links TRBV6-5 with TRBJ2-3, with 8 bases aligning to TRBD1. The germline CDR1 and CDR2 sequences are MNHEY and SVGAGI. V lost 5 bases to trimming and J lost 4 bases; unmatched junction nucleotides: 5. The CDR3 length is 14 residues. The DNA of the CDR3 is TGTGCCAGCAGTATGACAGGGGCCCCAGATACGCAGTATTTT. This codes for CASSMTGAPDTQYF.

The rearrangement links TRBV6-5 to TRBJ1-2; no clear D. CDR3 length equals 15 residues. Trimming removed 0 bases from V and 8 bases from J, with 16 bases in between. Germline V gene data show CDR1 as MNHEY and CDR2 as SVGAGI. The CDR3 DNA reads TGTGCCAGCAGTTACTCGGTTTTCCAATTGAGCGGCTACACCTTC. Protein: CASSYSVFQLSGYTF.

The V call is TRBV7-2, the J call TRBJ2-5; TRBD1 might be the D (6 bases). V was trimmed by 3 bases and J by 2 bases, leaving 10 bases between them. The length of the CDR3 is 14 residues. Germline CDR1 reads SGHTA; CDR2 reads FQGNSA. The CDR3 reads CASSLAGAQETQYF. For the CDR3, the DNA is TGTGCCAGCAGCTTGGCAGGGGCTCAAGAGACCCAGTACTTC.

In this sample, this clone turned up once. Compared with germline, one end of the junction differs, possibly owing to a read error. V and J are TRBV11-2 and TRBJ2-1, with D possibly being TRBD1 (5 bases). CDR1 and CDR2 (germline): SGHAT, FQNNGV. The CDR3 runs 15 residues. The CDR3 is CASSVDRLSYNEQFF. Written as DNA, the CDR3 is TGTGCCAGCAGCGTAGACAGATTATCCTACAATGAGCAGTTCTTC.

V usage is TRBV28 and J usage is TRBJ2-1; D remains ambiguous. The CDR3 runs 13 residues. In germline, CDR1 is MDHEN, CDR2 SYDVKM. Trimming took 3 bases from V and 8 from J, leaving 11 bases between them. CDR3 sequence (DNA): TGTGCCAGCAGTTTGCCCATGGTAGATGAGCAGTTCTTC. Protein: CASSLPMVDEQFF.

The chain joins TRBV7-9 to TRBJ2-5; the D gene is possibly TRBD1 (5 bases). V was trimmed by 5 bases and J by 2 bases, leaving 21 bases between them. Germline V CDR1 and CDR2: SEHNR, FQNEAQ (reference sequence). The CDR3 is made up of 17 amino acids. The DNA of the CDR3 is TGTGCCAGCAGCGATACTCAGGGTCCATCCCCACAAGAGACCCAGTACTTC. Amino acid sequence: CASSDTQGPSPQETQYF.

The rearrangement links TRBV11-2 to TRBJ1-2; TRBD1 is a possible D gene (5 bases). The ends were cut back, 3 bases at V and 4 bases at J, with 15 bases in the middle. The CDR3 loop spans 15 amino acids. Germline V gene data show CDR1 as SGHAT and CDR2 as FQNNGV. CDR3 DNA: TGTGCCAGCAGCTTCCCAGGGCCCGGAGGCTATGGCTACACCTTC. This sequence encodes CASSFPGPGGYGYTF. Full variable domain (outside the CDR3, taken from reference TRBV11-2 and TRBJ1-2): EAGVAQSPRYKIIEKRQSVAFWCNPISGHATLYWYQQILGQGPKLLIQFQNNGVVDDSQLPKDRFSAERLKGVDSTLKIQPAKLEDSAVYLCASSFPGPGGYGYTFGSGTRLTVV.

The chain links TRBV18 to TRBJ2-7; perhaps D is TRBD1 or TRBD2 (7 bases each). CDR1 is KGHSH and CDR2 is LQKENI in the germline V gene. The CDR3 has 15 residues. Trimming stripped 6 bases from V and 0 bases from J, with 15 bases between. The CDR3: CASSPGGDSSYEQYF. DNA for the CDR3: TGTGCCAGCTCCCCTGGGGGGGACAGCTCCTACGAGCAGTACTTC.

The chain has TRBV7-2 and TRBJ1-6, with a tentative D call TRBD1 (5 bases). This CDR3 region has 20 residues. V was shortened by 0 bases and J by 0 bases, with 18 bases between the two germline ends. Per germline, CDR1 SGHTA and CDR2 FQGNSA. CDR3 region: CASSLAFFGRATSYNSPLHF. Written as DNA, the CDR3 is TGTGCCAGCAGCTTAGCCTTTTTCGGCAGGGCCACCTCCTATAATTCACCCCTCCACTTT.

This clone was counted once. The chain carries TRBV18 and TRBJ1-3; TRBD1 agrees at 9 bases. This CDR3 is 16 amino acids long. Germline CDR1 and CDR2: KGHSH and LQKENI. The junction had 8 bases not matched to a gene; V was cut back by 8 bases and J by 0 bases. In DNA form, the CDR3 reads TGTGCCAGCACGGGACAGGGTCAGGTCTCTGGAAACACCATATATTTT. It translates to CASTGQGQVSGNTIYF.

The chain joins TRBV4-1 to TRBJ2-3, with D unclear. CDR3 length: 14 amino acids. The ends were cut back, 1 base at V and 0 bases at J, with 5 bases in the middle. In germline, CDR1 is MGHRA, CDR2 YSYEKL. The CDR3, as DNA: TGCGCCAGCAGCCAAGCCCCCAGCACAGATACGCAGTATTTT. This translates into CASSQAPSTDTQYF.

The CDR3 loop is CASSVVSGGTASYNEQFF. Written as DNA, the CDR3 is TGTGCCAGCAGCGTAGTTAGCGGGGGGACCGCTTCCTACAATGAGCAGTTCTTC. The chain carries TRBV9 and TRBJ2-1; 10 bases align to TRBD2. The CDR3 covers 18 residues. V was pared by 0 bases and J by 1 base, with 7 bases of the junction left unmatched. CDR1 SGDLS and CDR2 YYNGEE come from the germline V gene.

The J gene is TRBJ2-1, the V gene TRBV18; the D is unclear. The germline V and J ends were trimmed by 3 bases and 0 bases, with 9 bases remaining between them. Germline V gene lookup returns CDR1 KGHSH and CDR2 LQKENI. CDR3 length: 15 amino acids. CDR3 DNA sequence: TGTGCCAGCTCACCCAACTCCGGCTCCTACAATGAGCAGTTCTTC. Translated, it gives CASSPNSGSYNEQFF.